Below, one TCR beta chain is given with its context. This entry is derived from a study of blood T cells in healthy people across ages. The second PCR ran roughly 7 to 12 cycles with a sample-barcoded 5' primer and J-beta primers. TCRdb processed the 5' RACE reads anew with MiXCR; each CDR3 protein has one entry. The sample contains some 800,000 distinct CDR3 sequences, more than 40% of which appear only once. The CDR3 runs 16 residues. V was trimmed by 4 bases and J by 0 bases, leaving 15 bases between them. CDR1 and CDR2 (germline): LGHNA, YNFKEQ. This TCR derives from a man aged 60 to 75 in good health. The genes are TRBV4-2 and TRBJ1-2; D gene uncertain. Sequencing input: blood. The CDR3 DNA follows: TGTGCCAGCAGCCCCGGAGACCTGTTAGCTAACTATGGCTACACCTTC. Protein: CASSPGDLLANYGYTF.